The 13 T cell receptor beta chains below come from one sample, sequenced in a study of spatial heterogeneity in lung cancer. TCRdb independently ran MiXCR on the 5' RACE reads; one entry per CDR3 protein. Here the sample spans around 110,000 distinct CDR3 sequences, more than 9% being singletons. As for time point: blood at routine non-recurrence follow-up after resection. Unsorted tumor, nontumor lung tissue or cryopreserved PBMC supplied the whole RNA. The specimen was PBMCs, collected at follow-up. The receptors were sampled from a male donor with early-stage non-small cell lung cancer.

The gene calls are TRBV5-1 and TRBJ2-5, with TRBD1 identical over 8 bases. The CDR3 spans 15 residues. Unmatched junction bases numbered 4, after V lost 1 base and J lost 2 bases. The V gene's germline CDR1 is SGHRS and CDR2 YFSETQ. The CDR3 DNA sequence: TGCGCCAGCAGCTTGCAGGGGGCGTCTCAAGAGACCCAGTACTTC. The encoded protein is CASSLQGASQETQYF.

This clonotype occurred a few times. This chain links TRBV7-2 with TRBJ1-4; no reliable D call. The CDR3 is 16 residues long. V was shortened by 1 base and J by 5 bases, with 14 bases between the two germline ends. Germline V lookup: CDR1 SGHTA, CDR2 FQGNSA. The CDR3 spells CASSLVGILRNEKLFF. The CDR3 nucleotides read TGTGCCAGCAGCTTAGTGGGCATATTGAGGAATGAAAAACTGTTTTTT.

This clonotype was found many times. The V gene is TRBV6-5, the J gene TRBJ1-5, with no clear D. Trimming stripped 0 bases from V and 0 bases from J, with 15 bases between. CDR3 length: 18 amino acids. CDR1 is MNHEY, CDR2 SVGAGI, per germline. CDR3 in amino acids: CASSYSAGIRHSNQPQHF. DNA for the CDR3: TGTGCCAGCAGTTACTCGGCGGGGATACGTCATAGCAATCAGCCCCAGCATTTT.

The V and J genes are TRBV7-2 and TRBJ2-3; the D is unclear. V lost 2 bases to trimming and J lost 6 bases, with 12 bases between them. The length of the CDR3 is 14 residues. The V gene's germline CDR1 is SGHTA and CDR2 FQGNSA. CDR3 sequence: CASSLYSLRDTQYF. In DNA form, the CDR3 reads TGTGCCAGCAGCTTATATAGCCTAAGGGATACGCAGTATTTT.

Only one count was recorded for this clonotype. CDR3 coding DNA: TGTGCCAGCTCTCCCGGGACAGGGGCCGAGCAGTACTTC. Translated, it gives CASSPGTGAEQYF. The V gene is TRBV18, the J gene TRBJ2-7, with TRBD1 identical over 10 bases. The CDR3 has 13 residues. The ends lost 6 bases at V and 6 bases at J; junction bases unmatched: 5. Germline loops: CDR1 KGHSH, CDR2 LQKENI.

This clonotype was counted at least ten times. This chain connects TRBV4-1 to TRBJ1-1, with 7 bases fitting TRBD1. The germline V gene encodes CDR1 MGHRA and CDR2 YSYEKL. The CDR3 runs 15 residues. V lost 5 bases, J lost 7 bases, and 13 bases stayed unmatched. CDR3 loop: CASSSRHRGKFEAFF. DNA for the CDR3: TGCGCCAGCAGCTCCCGACACAGGGGCAAATTTGAAGCTTTCTTT.

Many counts were recorded for this clonotype. The rearrangement joins TRBV5-4 to TRBJ2-4; weak D call: TRBD1 (5 bases). Germline V gene lookup returns CDR1 SGHNT and CDR2 YYREEE (reference sequence). The CDR3 runs to 14 residues. Trimming took off 3 bases at V and 7 bases at J, with 14 bases between the two ends. The CDR3 DNA reads TGTGCCAGCAGCTATCTCGCAGGGCAGAACATTCAGTACTTC. Amino acids: CASSYLAGQNIQYF.

This rearrangement joins TRBV3-1 to TRBJ1-3, with 7 bases matching TRBD1. The CDR3 has 16 residues. Germline CDR1 is LGHDT and CDR2 is YNNKEL (reference sequence). J lost 1 base, V lost 5 bases, and 8 bases had no gene match. The CDR3 DNA follows: TGTGCCAGCAGCTTTGACAGGGTGAGGTCTGGAAACACCATATATTTT. It yields the protein CASSFDRVRSGNTIYF.

Worth noting for this clonotype: A much larger clone lies a single base off, so this may be a read error. The J gene is TRBJ1-1, the V gene TRBV5-6; a possible D gene is TRBD1 (5 bases). CDR1 and CDR2 (germline): SGHDT, YYEEEE. This CDR3 has 14 amino acids. The CDR3 nucleotides are TGTGTCAGCAGCTTGGGTCAGGGGAACACTGAAGCTTTCTTT. Protein sequence: CVSSLGQGNTEAFF.

A few counts support this clonotype. The chain recombines TRBV7-9 with TRBJ2-3; no clear D. V lost 6 bases and J 5 bases, leaving 9 bases between the germline ends. In germline, CDR1 is SEHNR, CDR2 FQNEAQ (reference sequence). This CDR3 contains 12 residues. The CDR3 region has the DNA TGTGCCAGCAGTTCACCTGGAGATACGCAGTATTTT. It codes for CASSSPGDTQYF.

The rearrangement uses TRBV24-1 and TRBJ2-1, with D tentatively TRBD1 (6 bases). The V gene lost 4 bases and the J gene lost 1 base, with 13 bases spanning the gap. This CDR3 is built from 16 residues. Germline CDR1 reads KGHDR; CDR2 reads SFDVKD. As DNA, the CDR3 is TGTGCCACCAGTGACCCAATGGACAGATCCTACAATGAGCAGTTCTTC. This gives the protein CATSDPMDRSYNEQFF.

This clonotype occurred many times. The chain has TRBV4-2 and TRBJ2-1; D is unclear. Trimming took off 0 bases at V and 0 bases at J, with 12 bases between the two ends. CDR1 and CDR2 (germline): LGHNA, YNFKEQ. The CDR3 has 17 residues. The CDR3 coding sequence is TGTGCCAGCAGCCAAGAGTCGGGCGGTAGCTCCTACAATGAGCAGTTCTTC. It specifies CASSQESGGSSYNEQFF.

The V gene is TRBV19, the J gene TRBJ1-6, with 7 bases fitting TRBD1. CDR1 LNHDA and CDR2 SQIVND come from the germline V gene (reference sequence). The CDR3 contains 16 residues. V was clipped by 5 bases and J by 5 bases; unmatched bases: 9. The CDR3 is CASSARGTADNSPLHF. The CDR3 nucleotides are TGTGCCAGTAGTGCCCGCGGGACAGCGGATAATTCACCCCTCCACTTT.